The sequence of this TCR beta chain was determined in a study of T cells in Graves' hyperthyroidism and ophthalmopathy. TCR beta CDR3 sequences were amplified from RNA transcripts. Carried out on the TCR CDR3, a first-round RT-PCR used the HTBI primer set. TCRdb recomputed calls from the multiplex PCR reads with MiXCR, one row per CDR3 protein. Of about 290,000 distinct CDR3 sequences in the sample, 13% were seen once. This clonotype was recorded many times. In germline, CDR1 is MNHNS, CDR2 SASEGT. The CDR3 runs 17 residues. V lost 5 bases, J lost 3 bases, and 16 bases stayed unmatched. The study enrolled patients aged 18 to 65 with newly diagnosed hyperthyroidism of under 2 months' duration. Exclusions: uncontrolled infection, other autoimmune disease, pregnancy, lactation. Diagnostic assessment was based on clinical symptoms, serum thyroxine and TRAb, thyroid ultrasound and orbital computed tomography. The authors took PBMCs from over 8.5 ml fresh peripheral blood.

Sequenced sample: blood. The TCR originated in a woman aged 25-40 years with Graves' hyperthyroidism that later progressed to Graves' ophthalmopathy. V is TRBV6-1 and J is TRBJ2-7; TRBD1 aligns across 7 bases. The DNA for the CDR3 is TGTGCCAGCAGTCAGACCTACCGGGACAGCAGATACTACGAGCAGTACTTC. This sequence encodes CASSQTYRDSRYYEQYF.